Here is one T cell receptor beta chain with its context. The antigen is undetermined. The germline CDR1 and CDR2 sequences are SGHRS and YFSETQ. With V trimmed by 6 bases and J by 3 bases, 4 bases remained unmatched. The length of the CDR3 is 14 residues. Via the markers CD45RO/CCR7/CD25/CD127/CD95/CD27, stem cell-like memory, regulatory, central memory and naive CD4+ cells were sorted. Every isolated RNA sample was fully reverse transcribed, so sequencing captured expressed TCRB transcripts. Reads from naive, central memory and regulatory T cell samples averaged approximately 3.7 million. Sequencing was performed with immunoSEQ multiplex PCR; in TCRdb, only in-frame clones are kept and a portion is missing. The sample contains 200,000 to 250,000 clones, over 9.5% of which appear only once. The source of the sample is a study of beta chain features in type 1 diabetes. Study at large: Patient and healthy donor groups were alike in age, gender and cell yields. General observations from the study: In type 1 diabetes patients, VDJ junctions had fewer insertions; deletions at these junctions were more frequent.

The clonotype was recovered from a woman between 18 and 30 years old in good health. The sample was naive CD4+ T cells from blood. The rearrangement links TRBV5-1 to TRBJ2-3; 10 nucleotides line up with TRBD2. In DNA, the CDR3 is TGCGCCAGCACCCCGGGACTAGCGACAGATACGCAGTATTTT. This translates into CASTPGLATDTQYF. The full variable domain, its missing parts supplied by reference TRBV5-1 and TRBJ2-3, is KAGVTQTPRYLIKTRGQQVTLSCSPISGHRSVSWYQQTPGQGLQFLFEYFSETQRNKGNFPGRFSGRQFSNSRSEMNVSTLELGDSALYLCASTPGLATDTQYFGPGTRLTVL.